Each of the 14 T cell receptor beta chains below was sequenced from the same sample in a study of metastatic and nonmetastatic thyroid tumors. TCRdb re-clonotyped the PCR reads through MiXCR. The sample has roughly 8,000 clones; around a third are singletons. Each patient went into thyroid surgery without having received any treatment. The sample taken for sequencing was tumor tissue. The receptors derive from a female donor with papillary thyroid cancer or a benign thyroid nodule (not recorded which). Some clones in this sample may be carry-over from other donors' samples.

This clone was counted once. A junction boundary mismatches the germline segment, possibly from a read error. In nucleotides, the CDR3 is TGCAGTGATACCCAGGGGGCCCGAACTAACTATGGGTACACCTTC. This codes for CSDTQGARTNYGYTF. The rearrangement uses TRBV20-1 and TRBJ1-2; 8 nucleotides match TRBD1. Per the germline V gene, CDR1 is DFQATT and CDR2 is SNEGSKA (reference sequence). This CDR3 spans 15 amino acids.

Relative to its sample, this clone is medium-sized (0.01 to 0.1%). The chain has TRBV18 and TRBJ1-1, with D perhaps TRBD1 (6 bases). CDR3 length equals 14 residues. CDR1 is KGHSH, CDR2 LQKENI, per germline. V was pared by 6 bases and J by 5 bases, with 16 bases between. The CDR3 loop reads CASSPGGQRTEAFF. The CDR3 DNA sequence: TGTGCCAGCTCCCCCGGCGGACAGCGTACTGAAGCTTTCTTT.

This clone is medium-sized. The chain uses TRBV25-1 and TRBJ2-3, with 8 bases that match TRBD2. The V segment lost 6 bases and the J segment 5 bases; nucleotides outside the gene matches: 4. Germline assignment: CDR1 MGHDK and CDR2 SYGVNS. The CDR3 is 13 residues long. The CDR3 DNA reads as TGTGCCAGCAGCGGGAGGGCATTAGATACGCAGTATTTT. Its translation is CASSGRALDTQYF.

By share, this clone ranks as medium-sized. The chain carries TRBV7-3 and TRBJ2-2; no clear D. With 1 base removed from V and 4 bases from J, the gap between germline ends came to 7 bases. Germline-derived CDR1 and CDR2 are SGHTA and FQGTGA. This CDR3 has 14 amino acids. CDR3 residues: CASSLNGRTGELFF. The CDR3 DNA reads TGTGCCAGCAGCTTAAACGGACGCACCGGGGAGCTGTTTTTT.

This clone is termed medium-sized (0.01 to 0.1%). V is TRBV6-2 or TRBV6-3 and J is TRBJ1-5, with TRBD1 as a possible D gene (5 bases). The germline V gene has CDR1 MNHEY and CDR2 SVGEGT. This CDR3 comprises 14 residues. The V and J ends lost 5 bases and 5 bases respectively, with 13 bases between them. The CDR3 DNA reads as TGTGCCAGCAGTCTAGGGACTGACCATCAGCCCCAGCATTTT. Amino acids: CASSLGTDHQPQHF.

By sample fraction, this clone is medium-sized. The gene calls are TRBV6-2 or TRBV6-3 and TRBJ1-2; D is ambiguous. CDR1 is MNHEY, CDR2 SVGEGT, per germline. CDR3 length: 15 amino acids. Trimming stripped 1 base from V and 2 bases from J, with 11 bases between. CDR3 nucleotides: TGTGCCAGCAGTTACTTGACGGGCCACAACTATGGCTACACCTTC. Protein sequence: CASSYLTGHNYGYTF.

The V gene is TRBV27, the J gene TRBJ2-5, with D possibly being TRBD2 (6 bases). CDR3 size: 13 residues. The V gene's germline CDR1 is MNHEY and CDR2 SMNVEV (reference sequence). The V end lost 6 bases, the J end lost 5 bases, and 13 bases lay between the germline ends. The DNA of the CDR3 is TGTGCCAGCAGATCCCTCAGCGGGGAGACCCAGTACTTC. Translating gives CASRSLSGETQYF.

The table lists this clone with many counts. Written as DNA, the CDR3 is TGTGCCAGCTCACCCGGCGTTTCGGGACAGGGGGGAACTGGAAACACCATATATTTT. As protein: CASSPGVSGQGGTGNTIYF. The J gene is TRBJ1-3, the V gene TRBV18, with 11 bases fitting TRBD1. The CDR3 is 19 amino acids. V was clipped by 3 bases and J by 2 bases; unmatched bases: 12. Per germline, CDR1 KGHSH and CDR2 LQKENI.

This clone came up many times. The chain couples TRBV2 to TRBJ2-1; the match to TRBD1 covers 8 bases. CDR1 is SNHLY and CDR2 is FYNNEI in the germline V gene. Trimming removed 11 bases from V and 0 bases from J; junction bases left unmatched: 15. The CDR3 runs to 17 residues. CDR3 region: CAGRDRPGGRSYNEQFF. DNA of the CDR3: TGTGCCGGCCGGGACAGGCCTGGGGGCCGCTCCTACAATGAGCAGTTCTTC.

The CDR3 is CATSRERNGPDEQFF. CDR3 coding DNA: TGTGCCACCAGCAGAGAGAGGAACGGACCGGATGAGCAGTTCTTC. V is TRBV15 and J is TRBJ2-1; D remains ambiguous. This CDR3 contains 15 residues. Trimming pared 0 bases from V and 8 bases from J, leaving 14 bases between. Germline CDR1 is LNHNV and CDR2 is YYDKDF (reference sequence).

In its sample, this clone was seen many times. The chain joins TRBV5-1 to TRBJ2-1; 11 bases map to TRBD2. The ends lost 0 bases at V and 0 bases at J; junction bases unmatched: 5. CDR3 size: 18 residues. Germline CDR1 and CDR2: SGHRS and YFSETQ. CDR3 coding DNA: TGCGCCAGCAGCTTGGGGGTTAGCGGGAGGGCCTCCTACAATGAGCAGTTCTTC. Translated, it gives CASSLGVSGRASYNEQFF.

This clone was recorded many times. J is TRBJ1-4 and V is TRBV3-1; D may be TRBD1 (5 bases). Trimming pared 0 bases from V and 6 bases from J, leaving 11 bases between. This CDR3 has 15 residues. Looked up from germline, CDR1 is LGHDT and CDR2 is YNNKEL (reference sequence). The CDR3 region is CASSQDWRGHEKLFF. The CDR3 DNA is TGTGCCAGCAGCCAAGATTGGAGGGGACATGAAAAACTGTTTTTT. The full variable domain, completed using reference TRBV3-1 and TRBJ1-4, is DTAVSQTPKYLVTQMGNDKSIKCEQNLGHDTMYWYKQDSKKFLKIMFSYNNKELIINETVPNRFSPKSPDKAHLNLHINSLELGDSAVYFCASSQDWRGHEKLFFGSGTQLSVL.

The CDR3 bases are TGCGCCAGCAGCTTGGGAGACCTAGGAAATGAGCAGTTCTTC. This sequence encodes CASSLGDLGNEQFF. The V gene is TRBV5-1, the J gene TRBJ2-1; D remains ambiguous. This CDR3 contains 14 residues. Germline CDR1 is SGHRS and CDR2 is YFSETQ. V was clipped by 0 bases and J by 7 bases, with 11 bases between them.

As regards this clone: The germline gene is not matched at one end of the junction; a read error may be the cause. This chain connects TRBV9 to TRBJ2-2; D may be TRBD2 (5 bases). This CDR3 contains 14 residues. Germline V gives CDR1 SGDLS, CDR2 YYNGEE. CDR3 DNA sequence: TGTGCCAGCAGCGTAGAACTGTTAACCGGGGAGCTGTCTTTT. Translated, it gives CASSVELLTGELSF. Full variable domain (outside the CDR3, taken from reference TRBV9 and TRBJ2-2): DSGVTQTPKHLITATGQRVTLRCSPRSGDLSVYWYQQSLDQGLQFLIQYYNGEERAKGNILERFSAQQFPDLHSELNLSSLELGDSALYFCASSVELLTGELSFGEGSRLTVL.